Below, 27 T cell receptor beta chains from the same sample are listed, as sequenced in a study of spatial heterogeneity in lung cancer. Whole-study results and caveats: Mutation tallies in tumors tracked expanded intratumoral alpha and beta TCR counts.

Specified time point: sample taken at primary tumor resection. These receptors lack a known antigen. In TCRdb, the 5' RACE reads were re-called with MiXCR into one record per CDR3 protein. There are about 4,900 distinct CDR3 sequences in the sample; about 20% occur only once, and approximately 10% lies in the top ten. The sequencing here drew on lung tumor tissue, taken at surgery. The receptors stem from a male donor with early-stage non-small cell lung cancer.

This clonotype was recorded a few times. The chain has TRBV5-4 and TRBJ2-3; 14 positions match TRBD2. The CDR3 is made up of 16 amino acids. Germline values: CDR1 SGHNT, CDR2 YYREEE (reference sequence). V trimming: 7 bases; J trimming: 4 bases; junction bases outside the gene matches: 8. CDR3 in DNA: TGTGCCAGCGGACCGGGGACTAGCGGGAGTTCAGATACGCAGTATTTT. It codes for CASGPGTSGSSDTQYF.

The chain links TRBV7-2 to TRBJ2-5; TRBD2 agrees at 8 bases. The CDR3 extends over 13 amino acids. After removal of 5 bases from V and 9 bases from J, the junction contained 8 bases not matched to a gene. From germline, CDR1 is SGHTA and CDR2 FQGNSA. CDR3 nucleotides: TGTGCCAGCAGCCCCGCGGCGGGGGGCGCCCAGTACTTC. It yields the protein CASSPAAGGAQYF.

The chain couples TRBV28 to TRBJ2-3; 9 positions agree with TRBD2. This CDR3 comprises 15 residues. J gave up 2 bases and V 8 bases, and 8 bases lay outside the gene matches. Germline V CDR1 and CDR2: MDHEN, SYDVKM. The CDR3 sequence is CASPPLAGFTDTQYF. As DNA, the CDR3 is TGTGCCAGCCCCCCGCTAGCGGGATTCACAGATACGCAGTATTTT.

The genes are TRBV14 and TRBJ1-6; 7 bases line up with TRBD1. CDR1 SGHDN and CDR2 FVKESK come from the germline V gene. Trimming took 3 bases from V and 3 from J; bases not matched to a gene: 5. This CDR3 has 16 amino acids. The CDR3 sequence is CASSHGQVIYNSPLHF. The CDR3 bases are TGTGCCAGCAGCCACGGACAGGTGATCTATAATTCACCCCTCCACTTT.

This clonotype was seen at least ten times. The V gene is TRBV10-3, the J gene TRBJ2-1; 11 bases fit TRBD2. V gave up 5 bases and J gave up 5 bases; unmatched junction bases: 8. CDR1 and CDR2 from the germline V gene are ENHRY and SYGVKD. The CDR3 runs to 16 residues. In DNA form, the CDR3 reads TGTGCCATCAGTAGACCGGGACTAGCGGCCAACAATGAGCAGTTCTTC. Residues: CAISRPGLAANNEQFF.

This clonotype is categorized as medium-sized. The chain combines TRBV28 with TRBJ2-7; 8 bases are a match to TRBD2. From germline, CDR1 is MDHEN and CDR2 SYDVKM. Trimming took 3 bases from V and 0 from J; bases not matched to a gene: 4. The CDR3 has 15 amino acids. CDR3 loop: CASSFRGRSSYEQYF. CDR3 sequence (DNA): TGTGCCAGCAGTTTTCGCGGGAGGAGCTCCTACGAGCAGTACTTC. The whole variable domain, filled in from reference TRBV28 and TRBJ2-7, reads DVKVTQSSRYLVKRTGEKVFLECVQDMDHENMFWYRQDPGLGLRLIYFSYDVKMKEKGDIPEGYSVSREKKERFSLILESASTNQTSMYLCASSFRGRSSYEQYFGPGTRLTVT.

In this sample, this clonotype is medium-sized. The J gene is TRBJ2-3, the V gene TRBV5-6; D is perhaps TRBD2 (5 bases). Per germline, CDR1 SGHDT and CDR2 YYEEEE. The V end lost 5 bases, the J end lost 2 bases, and 18 bases lay between the germline ends. CDR3 size: 16 residues. CDR3 bases: TGTGCCAGCAGGAGGGCCCTCAAAACCCACACAGATACGCAGTATTTT. Protein product: CASRRALKTHTDTQYF.

The chain has TRBV20-1 and TRBJ1-4; D perhaps matches TRBD1 (5 bases). The CDR3 loop spans 14 amino acids. V was cut by 3 bases and J by 3 bases, with 11 bases left in between. Germline values: CDR1 DFQATT, CDR2 SNEGSKA (reference sequence). CDR3 nucleotides: TGCAGTGCTAGTTCCGGGACTGCTAATGAAAAACTGTTTTTT. Amino acid sequence: CSASSGTANEKLFF.

This clonotype was seen many times. J is TRBJ2-3 and V is TRBV29-1; D might be TRBD2 (7 bases). This CDR3 region has 14 residues. Germline CDR1 and CDR2: SQVTM and ANQGSEA. V was pared by 7 bases and J by 1 base, with 15 bases between. Here the CDR3 DNA reads TGCAGCGCCGGTGGGGAGGGGGGCACAGATACGCAGTATTTT. Protein product: CSAGGEGGTDTQYF.

This chain links TRBV7-9 with TRBJ2-3; 7 bases fit TRBD1. The CDR3 consists of 15 residues. V shed 0 bases and J 2 bases; nucleotides not matched to a gene: 2. Germline V gene lookup returns CDR1 SEHNR and CDR2 FQNEAQ (reference sequence). In DNA, the CDR3 is TGTGCCAGCAGCTTAGCGGGACAGAACACAGATACGCAGTATTTT. Translating gives CASSLAGQNTDTQYF.

The DNA of the CDR3 is TGTGCCAGCAGCTTAGTTGGTAGCGGGAGTGTTCAGAGTGGCAATGAGCAGTTCTTC. This translates into CASSLVGSGSVQSGNEQFF. The chain links TRBV11-1 to TRBJ2-1; TRBD2 agrees at 9 bases. This CDR3 spans 19 amino acids. CDR1 and CDR2 from the germline V gene are SGHAT and FQDESV (reference sequence). J lost 6 bases, V lost 1 base, and 16 bases had no gene match.

The chain couples TRBV7-9 to TRBJ2-3; D not resolved. This CDR3 has 14 amino acids. Germline V gene sequence: CDR1 SEHNR, CDR2 FQNEAQ (reference sequence). V was cut by 1 base and J by 4 bases, with 9 bases left in between. This CDR3 is CASSLVRVSDTQYF. The CDR3 region has the DNA TGTGCCAGCAGCTTAGTACGGGTTTCAGATACGCAGTATTTT.

The CDR3 here is CASSGPGDTDTQYF. DNA for the CDR3: TGTGCCAGCAGTGGCCCGGGAGACACAGATACGCAGTATTTT. The chain employs TRBV6-4 and TRBJ2-3, with TRBD2 as a possible D gene (6 bases). V lost 4 bases and J lost 2, with 10 bases in between. The CDR3 spans 14 residues. Germline CDR1 is MRHNA and CDR2 is SNTAGT.

There are many counts of this clonotype. The chain recombines TRBV28 with TRBJ2-1, with 13 bases matching TRBD2. The length of the CDR3 is 18 residues. The germline V gene encodes CDR1 MDHEN and CDR2 SYDVKM. V was clipped by 5 bases and J by 5 bases; unmatched bases: 12. The chain's CDR3 is CASSRGLAGEGPDNEQFF. As DNA, the CDR3 is TGTGCCAGCAGTCGCGGACTAGCGGGAGAAGGTCCAGACAATGAGCAGTTCTTC.

The sample holds a few counts of this clonotype. V usage is TRBV12-3 or TRBV12-4 and J usage is TRBJ2-5, with D unclear. Trimming shortened V by 1 base and J by 5 bases, and 5 bases separated the two germline ends. This CDR3 spans 12 amino acids. The CDR3, as DNA: TGTGCCAGCAGTTTAGTAGTCGAGACCCAGTACTTC. Translation: CASSLVVETQYF.

By share of the sample, this clonotype is medium-sized (0.01 to 0.1%). The chain recombines TRBV18 with TRBJ2-3, with D possibly being TRBD2 (6 bases). Trimming stripped 3 bases from V and 4 bases from J, with 20 bases between. CDR1 is KGHSH and CDR2 is LQKENI in the germline V gene. The CDR3 has 17 amino acids. The DNA of the CDR3 is TGTGCCAGCTCACCGGGTGTGTCCGGGAGTGGGCCAGATACGCAGTATTTT. This encodes CASSPGVSGSGPDTQYF.

The gene calls are TRBV6-5 and TRBJ2-7, with TRBD1 matching 10 bases. This CDR3 comprises 16 residues. V was pared by 2 bases and J by 5 bases, with 9 bases of the junction left unmatched. CDR1 and CDR2 from the germline V gene are MNHEY and SVGAGI. Here the CDR3 DNA reads TGTGCCAGCAGTTACCGATCGGGACAGGGGAGCCACGAGCAGTACTTC. This gives the protein CASSYRSGQGSHEQYF.

This chain uses TRBV29-1 with TRBJ2-7; 7 nucleotides line up with TRBD2. The trim removed 5 bases at V and 5 bases at J, leaving 15 bases unmatched. Germline V CDR1 and CDR2: SQVTM, ANQGSEA. This CDR3 comprises 15 residues. The CDR3 nucleotides are TGCAGCGTTACCTTTCTAGCCGGGAGGTACCACGAGCAGTACTTC. Amino acid sequence: CSVTFLAGRYHEQYF.

This clonotype has a count of ten or more. This chain uses TRBV20-1 with TRBJ2-3; 10 bases are shared with TRBD2. Germline V gene sequence: CDR1 DFQATT, CDR2 SNEGSKA (reference sequence). CDR3 length: 16 residues. With V trimmed by 5 bases and J by 1 base, 9 bases remained unmatched. The DNA of the CDR3 is TGCAGTGCTCCTCGGACTAGCGGATGGGGCACAGATACGCAGTATTTT. Translated, it gives CSAPRTSGWGTDTQYF.

The chain combines TRBV21-1 with TRBJ1-3; TRBD1 was called by the table and not checked on the DNA. TRBV21-1 is an annotated pseudogene. The CDR3 spans 15 residues. The CDR3 coding sequence is TGTGCCAGCAGCTTCCGGACAGGGGCAGGAAACACCATATATTTT. Protein sequence: CASSFRTGAGNTIYF.

The J gene is TRBJ2-3, the V gene TRBV7-2; D is perhaps TRBD2 (5 bases). The CDR3 sequence is 16 residues long. The V gene lost 6 bases and the J gene lost 3 bases, with 19 bases spanning the gap. Per the germline V gene, CDR1 is SGHTA and CDR2 is FQGNSA. The CDR3 region has the DNA TGTGCCAGCAGTCGATTGGGCGGTCCGGGGACAGATACGCAGTATTTT. Its protein is CASSRLGGPGTDTQYF.

The chain carries TRBV28 and TRBJ2-7; the D gene is possibly TRBD2 (5 bases). This CDR3 contains 14 residues. Germline V lookup: CDR1 MDHEN, CDR2 SYDVKM. Trimming stripped 4 bases from V and 0 bases from J, with 10 bases between. The CDR3 bases are TGTGCCAGCAGTTCCCACGGGGACTCCTACGAGCAGTACTTC. It translates to CASSSHGDSYEQYF. The full variable domain, in which reference TRBV28 and TRBJ2-7 provide the parts outside the CDR3, is DVKVTQSSRYLVKRTGEKVFLECVQDMDHENMFWYRQDPGLGLRLIYFSYDVKMKEKGDIPEGYSVSREKKERFSLILESASTNQTSMYLCASSSHGDSYEQYFGPGTRLTVT.

This clonotype is medium-sized in the sample. The CDR3 protein is CASTRSLGDTQYF. Written as DNA, the CDR3 is TGTGCCAGCACCCGGAGTCTTGGAGATACGCAGTATTTT. The genes are TRBV6-1 and TRBJ2-3; D remains ambiguous. The CDR3 is 13 amino acids. Between the trimmed V and J ends, which lost 7 bases and 5 bases, there was a span of 13 bases. Germline V gives CDR1 MNHNS, CDR2 SASEGT.

The rearrangement uses TRBV7-2 and TRBJ2-3; D is uncertain. Germline assignment: CDR1 SGHTA and CDR2 FQGNSA. The CDR3 has 13 residues. V was pared by 5 bases and J by 5 bases, with 11 bases between. The CDR3 loop is CASSPALRDTQYF. The CDR3 nucleotides are TGTGCCAGCAGCCCAGCCCTCAGAGATACGCAGTATTTT.

This rearrangement joins TRBV7-2 to TRBJ2-7, with D maybe TRBD2 (5 bases). CDR1 and CDR2 (germline): SGHTA, FQGNSA. Trimming removed 1 base at V and 3 bases at J, with 7 bases between. CDR3 length: 13 residues. The DNA of the CDR3 is TGTGCCAGCAGCTTAGGCCGGGGCTACGAGCAGTACTTC. The encoded protein is CASSLGRGYEQYF.

This clonotype is labeled medium-sized. The chain links TRBV28 to TRBJ2-3; 8 bases are a match to TRBD1. This CDR3 has 16 amino acids. V dropped 3 bases and J dropped 4; count of bases not matched to a gene: 9. Germline loops: CDR1 MDHEN, CDR2 SYDVKM. CDR3 region: CASSFYRGNLADTQYF. CDR3 bases: TGTGCCAGCAGTTTTTACAGGGGGAATTTAGCAGATACGCAGTATTTT.

By its share, this clonotype is medium-sized. J is TRBJ1-5 and V is TRBV12-3 or TRBV12-4; D ambiguous. V was trimmed by 4 bases and J by 0 bases, leaving 7 bases between them. This CDR3 comprises 14 residues. The CDR3 DNA sequence: TGTGCCAGCAGTTCTCTTAATAGCAATCAGCCCCAGCATTTT. This encodes CASSSLNSNQPQHF.